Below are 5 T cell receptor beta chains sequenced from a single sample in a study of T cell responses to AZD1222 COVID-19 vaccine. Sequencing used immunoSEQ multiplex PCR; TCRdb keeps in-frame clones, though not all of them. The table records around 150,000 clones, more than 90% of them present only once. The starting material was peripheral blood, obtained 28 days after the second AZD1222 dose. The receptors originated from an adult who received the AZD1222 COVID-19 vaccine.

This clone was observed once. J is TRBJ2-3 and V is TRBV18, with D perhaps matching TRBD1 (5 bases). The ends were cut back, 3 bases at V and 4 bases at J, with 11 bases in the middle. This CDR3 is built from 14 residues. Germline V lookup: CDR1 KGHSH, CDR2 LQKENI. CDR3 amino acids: CASSPQGEPDTQYF. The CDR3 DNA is TGTGCCAGCTCACCCCAGGGTGAACCAGATACGCAGTATTTT.

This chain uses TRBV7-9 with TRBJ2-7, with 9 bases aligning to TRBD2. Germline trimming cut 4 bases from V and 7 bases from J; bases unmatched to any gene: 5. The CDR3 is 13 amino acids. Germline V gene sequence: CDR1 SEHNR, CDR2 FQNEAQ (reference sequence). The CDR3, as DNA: TGTGCCAGCAGCTCGGGACTAGCTCGTGAGCAGTACTTC. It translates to CASSSGLAREQYF.

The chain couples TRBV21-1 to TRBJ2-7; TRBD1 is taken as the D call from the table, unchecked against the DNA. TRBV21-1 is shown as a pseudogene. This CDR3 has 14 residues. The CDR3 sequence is CASSKAWGPYEQYF. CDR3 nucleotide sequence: TGTGCCAGCAGCAAAGCTTGGGGGCCCTACGAGCAGTACTTC.

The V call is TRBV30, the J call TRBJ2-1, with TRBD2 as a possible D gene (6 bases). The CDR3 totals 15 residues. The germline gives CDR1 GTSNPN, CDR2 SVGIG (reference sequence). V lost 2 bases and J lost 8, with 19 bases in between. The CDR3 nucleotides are TGTGCCTGGAGTAGGAGGACAAGGGGAGGCGATGAGCAGTTCTTC. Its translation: CAWSRRTRGGDEQFF.

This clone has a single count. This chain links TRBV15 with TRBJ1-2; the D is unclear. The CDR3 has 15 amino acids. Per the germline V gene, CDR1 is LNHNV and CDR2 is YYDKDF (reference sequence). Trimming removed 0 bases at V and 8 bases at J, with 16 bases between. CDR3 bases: TGTGCCACCAGCAGAGATACGGGAGAGGCGGGCGGCTACACCTTC. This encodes CATSRDTGEAGGYTF.